This T cell receptor (beta chain) was found in a study of cytotoxic CD8 clonotypes in ibrutinib-treated CLL. Study summary: Included were about a dozen relapsed/refractory and about 14 treatment-naive patients, of whom some 17 were IGHV unmutated. Response samples were obtained once patients had received a median approximately 11 months of treatment, range 6 to 36. Notes on the study in general: Increased clonality at ibrutinib response gave way to a return toward baseline at progression. Public clonotypes were seen rarely and were contracted or stable on treatment.

Here immunoSEQ multiplex PCR was the method, and the copy in TCRdb shows in-frame clones only, minus some. The sample holds fewer than 100,000 clones, more than 70% seen once. Points on this clone: Its antigen is unidentified.

The TCR was taken from a human donor with chronic lymphocytic leukemia. Sample: PBMCs, taken before ibrutinib treatment.

This CDR3 is CASSARDTTYEQYF. The CDR3 nucleotides are TGTGCCAGTAGTGCCCGGGACACGACCTACGAGCAGTACTTC. J is TRBJ2-7 and V is TRBV19, with a tentative D call TRBD1 (6 bases). V was pared by 5 bases and J by 2 bases, with 13 bases between. The CDR3 sequence is 14 residues long. Germline loops: CDR1 LNHDA, CDR2 SQIVND (reference sequence).